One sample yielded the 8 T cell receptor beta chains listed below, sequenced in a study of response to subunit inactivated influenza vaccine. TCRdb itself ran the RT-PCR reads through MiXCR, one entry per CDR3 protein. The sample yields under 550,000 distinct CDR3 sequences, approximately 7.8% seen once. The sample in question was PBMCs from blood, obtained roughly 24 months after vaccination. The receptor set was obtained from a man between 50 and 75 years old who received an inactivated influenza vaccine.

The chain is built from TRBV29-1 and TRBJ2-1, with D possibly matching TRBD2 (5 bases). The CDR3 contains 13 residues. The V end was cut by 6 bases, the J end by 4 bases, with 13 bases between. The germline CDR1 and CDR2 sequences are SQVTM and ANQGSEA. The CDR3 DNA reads TGCAGCGTGGGGAGTTACATATACAATGAGCAGTTCTTC. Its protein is CSVGSYIYNEQFF.

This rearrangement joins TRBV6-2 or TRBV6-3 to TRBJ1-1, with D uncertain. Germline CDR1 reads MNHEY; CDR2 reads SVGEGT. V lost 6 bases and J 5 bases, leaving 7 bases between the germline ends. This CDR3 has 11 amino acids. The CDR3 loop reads CASRQETEAFF. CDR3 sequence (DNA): TGTGCCAGCAGGCAGGAGACTGAAGCTTTCTTT.

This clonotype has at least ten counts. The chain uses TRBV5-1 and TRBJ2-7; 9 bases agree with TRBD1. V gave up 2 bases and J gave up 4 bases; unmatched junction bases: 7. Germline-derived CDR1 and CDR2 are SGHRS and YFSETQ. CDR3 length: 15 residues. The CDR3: CASSFLRGQGYEQYF. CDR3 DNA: TGCGCCAGCAGCTTCCTCCGTGGACAGGGGTACGAGCAGTACTTC.

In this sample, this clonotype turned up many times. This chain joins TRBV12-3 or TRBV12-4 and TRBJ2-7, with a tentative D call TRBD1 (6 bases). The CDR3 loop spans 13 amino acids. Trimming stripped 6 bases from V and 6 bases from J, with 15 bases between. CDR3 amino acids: CASRTETGFEQYF. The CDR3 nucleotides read TGTGCCAGCAGAACCGAAACAGGGTTCGAGCAGTACTTC.

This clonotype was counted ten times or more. CDR3 sequence: CSAVGYKETQYF. As DNA, the CDR3 is TGCAGCGCCGTCGGGTATAAAGAGACCCAGTACTTC. The chain combines TRBV29-1 with TRBJ2-5; no definite D call. Germline values: CDR1 SQVTM, CDR2 ANQGSEA. The CDR3 runs to 12 residues. The germline V and J ends were trimmed by 7 bases and 3 bases, with 12 bases remaining between them. Full variable domain (remainder filled in from reference TRBV29-1 and TRBJ2-5): SAVISQKPSRDICQRGTSLTIQCQVDSQVTMMFWYRQQPGQSLTLIATANQGSEATYESGFVIDKFPISRPNLTFSTLTVSNMSPEDSSIYLCSAVGYKETQYFGPGTRLLVL.

CDR3 region: CASSLAVAQANYEQYF. Here the CDR3 DNA reads TGCGCCAGCAGCTTGGCGGTGGCACAAGCAAACTACGAGCAGTACTTC. This chain links TRBV5-1 with TRBJ2-7; D is unresolved. V lost 0 bases and J lost 3, with 16 bases in between. Looked up from germline, CDR1 is SGHRS and CDR2 is YFSETQ. The CDR3 covers 16 residues.

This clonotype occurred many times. CDR3 in DNA: TGCGCCAGCAGCTTGGGGACTAGCGGACCTATCACAGATACGCAGTATTTT. Its translation is CASSLGTSGPITDTQYF. This sequence joins TRBV5-1 and TRBJ2-3; 10 bases line up with TRBD2. The CDR3 loop spans 17 amino acids. From germline, CDR1 is SGHRS and CDR2 YFSETQ. V lost 0 bases, J lost 2 bases, and 6 bases stayed unmatched.

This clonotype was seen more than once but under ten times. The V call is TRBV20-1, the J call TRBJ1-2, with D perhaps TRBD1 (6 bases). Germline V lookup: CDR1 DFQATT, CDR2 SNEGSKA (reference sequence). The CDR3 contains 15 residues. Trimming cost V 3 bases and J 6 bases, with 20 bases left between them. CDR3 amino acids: CSARLNQMAGDGYTF. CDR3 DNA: TGCAGTGCTAGGCTCAACCAGATGGCAGGGGATGGCTACACCTTC.